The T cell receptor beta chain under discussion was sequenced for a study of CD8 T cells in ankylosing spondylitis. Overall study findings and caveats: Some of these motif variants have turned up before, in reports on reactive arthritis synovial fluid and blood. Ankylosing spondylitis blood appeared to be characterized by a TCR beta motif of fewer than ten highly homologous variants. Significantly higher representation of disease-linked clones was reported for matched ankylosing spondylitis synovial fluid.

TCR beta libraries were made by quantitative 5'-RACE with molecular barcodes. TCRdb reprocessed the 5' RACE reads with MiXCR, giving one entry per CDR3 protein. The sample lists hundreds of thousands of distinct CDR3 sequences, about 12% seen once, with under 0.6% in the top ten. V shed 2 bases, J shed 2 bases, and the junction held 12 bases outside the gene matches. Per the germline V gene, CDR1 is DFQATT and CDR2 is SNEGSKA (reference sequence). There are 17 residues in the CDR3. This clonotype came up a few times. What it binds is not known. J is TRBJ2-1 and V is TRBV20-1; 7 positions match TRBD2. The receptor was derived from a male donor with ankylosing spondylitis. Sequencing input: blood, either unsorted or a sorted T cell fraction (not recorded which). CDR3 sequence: CSARSMGREWAYNEQFF. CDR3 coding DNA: TGCAGTGCTAGATCTATGGGGCGGGAGTGGGCCTACAATGAGCAGTTCTTC.